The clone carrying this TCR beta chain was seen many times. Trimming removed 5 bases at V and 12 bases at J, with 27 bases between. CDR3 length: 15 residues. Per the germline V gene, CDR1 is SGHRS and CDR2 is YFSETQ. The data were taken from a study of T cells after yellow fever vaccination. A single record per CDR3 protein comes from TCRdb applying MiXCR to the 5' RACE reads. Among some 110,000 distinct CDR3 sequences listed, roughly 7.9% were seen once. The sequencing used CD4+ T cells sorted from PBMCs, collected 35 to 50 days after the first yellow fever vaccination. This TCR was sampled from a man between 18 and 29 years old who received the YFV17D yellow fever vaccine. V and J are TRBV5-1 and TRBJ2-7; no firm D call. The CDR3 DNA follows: TGCGCCAGCAGTTCCGGACCCGCCGGGCCTTCAACTTGGTACGTC. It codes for CASSSGPAGPSTWYV.